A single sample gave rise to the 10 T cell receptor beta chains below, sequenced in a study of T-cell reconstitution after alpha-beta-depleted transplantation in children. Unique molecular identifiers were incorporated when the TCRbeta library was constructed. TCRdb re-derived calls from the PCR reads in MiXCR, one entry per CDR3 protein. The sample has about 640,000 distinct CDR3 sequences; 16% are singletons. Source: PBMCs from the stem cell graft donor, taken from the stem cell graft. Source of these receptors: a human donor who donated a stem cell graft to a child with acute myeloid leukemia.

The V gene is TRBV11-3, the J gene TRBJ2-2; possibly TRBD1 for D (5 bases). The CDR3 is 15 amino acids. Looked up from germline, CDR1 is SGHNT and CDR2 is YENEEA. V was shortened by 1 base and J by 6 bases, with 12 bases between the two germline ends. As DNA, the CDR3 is TGTGCCAGCAGCTTAGCGGCAGGGTTCCCCGGGGAGCTGTTTTTT. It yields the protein CASSLAAGFPGELFF. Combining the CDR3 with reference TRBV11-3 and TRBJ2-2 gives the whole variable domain EAGVVQSPRYKIIEKKQPVAFWCNPISGHNTLYWYLQNLGQGPELLIRYENEEAVDDSQLPKDRFSAERLKGVDSTLKIQPAELGDSAVYLCASSLAAGFPGELFFGEGSRLTVL.

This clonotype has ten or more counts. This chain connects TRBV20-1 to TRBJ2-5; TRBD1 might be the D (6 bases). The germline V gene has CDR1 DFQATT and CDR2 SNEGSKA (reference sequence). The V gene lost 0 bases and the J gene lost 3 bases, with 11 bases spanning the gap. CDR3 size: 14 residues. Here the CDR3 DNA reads TGCAGTGCTAGAGATCAAACAGGGAAAGAGACCCAGTACTTC. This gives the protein CSARDQTGKETQYF.

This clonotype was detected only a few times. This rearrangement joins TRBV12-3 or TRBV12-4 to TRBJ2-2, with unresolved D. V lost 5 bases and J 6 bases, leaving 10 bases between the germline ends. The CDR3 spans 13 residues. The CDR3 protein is CASSPHWSGELFF. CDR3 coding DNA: TGTGCCAGCAGTCCCCATTGGTCCGGGGAGCTGTTTTTT.

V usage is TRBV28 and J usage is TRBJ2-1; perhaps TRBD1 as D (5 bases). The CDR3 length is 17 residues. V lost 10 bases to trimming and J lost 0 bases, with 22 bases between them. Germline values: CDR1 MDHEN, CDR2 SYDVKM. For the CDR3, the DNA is TGTGCCATGAGCCCTGTAAGGGGCCTGAGCTCCTACAATGAGCAGTTCTTC. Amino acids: CAMSPVRGLSSYNEQFF. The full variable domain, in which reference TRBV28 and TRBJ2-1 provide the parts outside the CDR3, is DVKVTQSSRYLVKRTGEKVFLECVQDMDHENMFWYRQDPGLGLRLIYFSYDVKMKEKGDIPEGYSVSREKKERFSLILESASTNQTSMYLCAMSPVRGLSSYNEQFFGPGTRLTVL.

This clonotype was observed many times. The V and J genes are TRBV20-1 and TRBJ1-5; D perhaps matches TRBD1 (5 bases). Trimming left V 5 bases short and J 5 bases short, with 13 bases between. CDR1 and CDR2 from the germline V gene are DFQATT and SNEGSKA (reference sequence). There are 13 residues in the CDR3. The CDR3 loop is CSAGGPSHQPQHF. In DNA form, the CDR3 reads TGCAGTGCTGGGGGACCGAGCCATCAGCCCCAGCATTTT.

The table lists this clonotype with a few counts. The CDR3 protein is CSAREASPLHF. The CDR3 nucleotides read TGCAGTGCTAGAGAGGCGTCACCCCTCCACTTT. This rearrangement joins TRBV20-1 to TRBJ1-6; D remains ambiguous. Per the germline V gene, CDR1 is DFQATT and CDR2 is SNEGSKA (reference sequence). The CDR3 is 11 residues long. Trimming stripped 0 bases from V and 10 bases from J, with 4 bases between.

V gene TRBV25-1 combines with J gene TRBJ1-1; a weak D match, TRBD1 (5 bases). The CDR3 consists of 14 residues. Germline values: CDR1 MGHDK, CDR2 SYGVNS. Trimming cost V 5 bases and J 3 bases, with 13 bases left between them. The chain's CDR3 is CASSLNRRDTEAFF. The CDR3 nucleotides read TGTGCCAGCAGTCTCAACAGGCGGGACACTGAAGCTTTCTTT.

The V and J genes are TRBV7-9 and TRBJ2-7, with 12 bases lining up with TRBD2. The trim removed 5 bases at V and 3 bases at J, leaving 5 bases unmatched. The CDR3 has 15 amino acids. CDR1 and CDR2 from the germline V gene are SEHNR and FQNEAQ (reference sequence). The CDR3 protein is CASSHTSGGRYEQYF. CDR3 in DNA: TGTGCCAGCAGCCATACTAGCGGGGGGCGCTACGAGCAGTACTTC.

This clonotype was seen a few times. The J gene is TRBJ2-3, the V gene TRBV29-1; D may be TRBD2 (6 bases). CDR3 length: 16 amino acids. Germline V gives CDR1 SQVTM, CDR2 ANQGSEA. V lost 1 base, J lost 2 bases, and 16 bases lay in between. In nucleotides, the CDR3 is TGCAGCGTTGAAGCTGTAGGGACTCGGGACACAGATACGCAGTATTTT. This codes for CSVEAVGTRDTDTQYF.

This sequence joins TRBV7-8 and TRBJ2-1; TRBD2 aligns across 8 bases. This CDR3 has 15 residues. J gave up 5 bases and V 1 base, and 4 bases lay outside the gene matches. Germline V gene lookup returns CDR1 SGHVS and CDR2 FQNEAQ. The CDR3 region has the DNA TGTGCCAGCAGCTTAGACGAGCGGGGGAACAATGAGCAGTTCTTC. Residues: CASSLDERGNNEQFF.